A single sample gave rise to the 18 T cell receptor beta chains below, sequenced in a study of immune evolution from preneoplasia to lung adenocarcinoma. Profiling relied on immunoSEQ multiplex PCR, and the TCRdb table lists in-frame clones only, not all of them. Of roughly 6,700 clones listed, roughly four fifths are singletons. Material: FFPE minimally invasive lung adenocarcinoma tissue. The origin of the receptors is a person between 65 and 79 years old with lung adenocarcinoma.

The V call is TRBV10-3, the J call TRBJ1-2, with 7 positions matching TRBD1. This CDR3 has 14 residues. In germline, CDR1 is ENHRY, CDR2 SYGVKD. V shed 4 bases and J 5 bases; nucleotides not matched to a gene: 7. The CDR3: CAISVGDRVYGYTF. For the CDR3, the DNA is TGTGCCATCAGTGTCGGTGACAGGGTGTATGGCTACACCTTC.

This clone was counted a few times. The rearrangement joins TRBV5-4 to TRBJ2-1; the D is unclear. V was cut by 9 bases and J by 0 bases, with 10 bases left in between. The CDR3 totals 13 residues. Germline V gives CDR1 SGHNT, CDR2 YYREEE (reference sequence). The CDR3 sequence: CATGPSSYNEQFF. In DNA form, the CDR3 reads TGTGCCACCGGCCCAAGCTCCTACAATGAGCAGTTCTTC. Complete variable domain (other parts from reference TRBV5-4 and TRBJ2-1): ETGVTQSPTHLIKTRGQQVTLRCSSQSGHNTVSWYQQALGQGPQFIFQYYREEENGRGNFPPRFSGLQFPNYSSELNVNALELDDSALYLCATGPSSYNEQFFGPGTRLTVL.

The chain combines TRBV9 with TRBJ2-7; TRBD2 agrees at 8 bases. V lost 2 bases and J lost 2; bases outside the gene matches: 3. The CDR3 is 14 amino acids. Germline V gene sequence: CDR1 SGDLS, CDR2 YYNGEE. For the CDR3, the DNA is TGTGCCAGCAGCGTGACTAGCGCAACCTACGAGCAGTACTTC. Translation: CASSVTSATYEQYF.

The rearrangement joins TRBV10-2 to TRBJ2-7, with D perhaps TRBD2 (6 bases). Per germline, CDR1 WSHSY and CDR2 SAAADI. V was pared by 7 bases and J by 3 bases, with 13 bases between. The CDR3 runs 13 residues. The CDR3 loop is CASKEGRNYEQYF. CDR3 coding DNA: TGCGCCAGCAAGGAGGGGCGAAACTACGAGCAGTACTTC.

The rearrangement joins TRBV11-2 to TRBJ1-4; tentative D call: TRBD1 (6 bases). V gave up 4 bases and J gave up 4 bases, with 13 bases separating them. Germline V gives CDR1 SGHAT, CDR2 FQNNGV. The CDR3 sequence is 15 residues long. The CDR3 region has the DNA TGTGCCAGCAGCTCTCGGACAGCGAGTAATGAAAAACTGTTTTTT. Residues: CASSSRTASNEKLFF.

The genes are TRBV7-2 and TRBJ2-3, with D uncertain. Trimming removed 4 bases at V and 2 bases at J, with 7 bases between. The germline CDR1 and CDR2 sequences are SGHTA and FQGNSA. The CDR3 extends over 13 amino acids. DNA of the CDR3: TGTGCCAGCAGCTCTTTCTCCACAGATACGCAGTATTTT. Translation gives CASSSFSTDTQYF.

V and J are TRBV27 and TRBJ2-2; 10 nucleotides line up with TRBD2. V lost 3 bases, J lost 7 bases, and 8 bases stayed unmatched. CDR3 length: 16 amino acids. Germline values: CDR1 MNHEY, CDR2 SMNVEV (reference sequence). The CDR3 spells CASSFLAGDFGGELFF. DNA of the CDR3: TGTGCCAGCAGTTTCCTAGCGGGAGATTTCGGCGGGGAGCTGTTTTTT.

The gene calls are TRBV10-1 and TRBJ2-7; D is possibly TRBD1 or TRBD2 (5 bases each). Trimming left V 2 bases short and J 9 bases short, with 11 bases between. Per the germline V gene, CDR1 is WNHNN and CDR2 is SYGVQD (reference sequence). This CDR3 has 12 amino acids. The CDR3 DNA reads TGCGCCAGCAGTGAGGACCTGAGGGGGCAGTACTTC. Translated: CASSEDLRGQYF.

V usage is TRBV19 and J usage is TRBJ1-1; D uncertain. This CDR3 region has 13 residues. Germline lookup yields CDR1 LNHDA and CDR2 SQIVND (reference sequence). Trimming stripped 6 bases from V and 5 bases from J, with 13 bases between. Here the CDR3 reads CASRVQDNTEAFF. CDR3 coding DNA: TGTGCCAGTAGAGTCCAGGATAATACTGAAGCTTTCTTT.

The V call is TRBV5-5, the J call TRBJ2-7; perhaps TRBD1 as D (6 bases). The V gene lost 2 bases and the J gene lost 0 bases, with 12 bases spanning the gap. CDR1 SGHKS and CDR2 YYEKEE come from the germline V gene (reference sequence). The CDR3 covers 15 residues. The chain's CDR3 is CASSLGQSSSYEQYF. The CDR3 DNA is TGTGCCAGCAGCTTAGGACAGAGCAGCTCCTACGAGCAGTACTTC. Full variable domain (rest looked up from reference TRBV5-5 and TRBJ2-7): DAGVTQSPTHLIKTRGQQVTLRCSPISGHKSVSWYQQVLGQGPQFIFQYYEKEERGRGNFPDRFSARQFPNYSSELNVNALLLGDSALYLCASSLGQSSSYEQYFGPGTRLTVT.

The chain combines TRBV7-9 with TRBJ1-3; D unclear. V shed 1 base and J shed 2 bases, with 18 bases lying between them. Germline V gives CDR1 SEHNR, CDR2 FQNEAQ (reference sequence). This CDR3 spans 18 amino acids. CDR3 DNA: TGTGCCAGCAGCTTAGTTGCGGGCGGCAGGTTTGCTGGAAACACCATATATTTT. Translation: CASSLVAGGRFAGNTIYF.

V gene TRBV2 combines with J gene TRBJ1-2, with 10 nucleotides matching TRBD1. The CDR3 is 15 residues long. The germline CDR1 and CDR2 sequences are SNHLY and FYNNEI. After removal of 5 bases from V and 4 bases from J, the junction contained 7 bases not matched to a gene. The CDR3 reads CASSRDRGFGYGYTF. The CDR3, as DNA: TGTGCCAGCAGTCGGGACAGGGGATTTGGCTATGGCTACACCTTC.

The V call is TRBV19, the J call TRBJ2-7; 7 nucleotides match TRBD1. The V gene end was trimmed by 10 bases and the J gene end by 0 bases; junction bases not matched to a gene: 15. Germline V gene sequence: CDR1 LNHDA, CDR2 SQIVND (reference sequence). The CDR3 has 16 amino acids. In DNA, the CDR3 is TGTGCCACCAAAAGATCTCTGGGACAGACCTCCTACGAGCAGTACTTC. Amino acid sequence: CATKRSLGQTSYEQYF.

The chain has TRBV9 and TRBJ2-1, with D possibly being TRBD2 (6 bases). Germline V gives CDR1 SGDLS, CDR2 YYNGEE. Trimming took off 0 bases at V and 13 bases at J, with 29 bases between the two ends. The CDR3 is made up of 18 amino acids. The CDR3 here is CASSVAEGQGVAATKQFF. Here the CDR3 DNA reads TGTGCCAGCAGCGTAGCGGAGGGGCAGGGAGTCGCTGCGACTAAACAGTTCTTC.

Judged by abundance, this clone is medium-sized. The CDR3 DNA follows: TGCAGCGTTGGGTGGACTAGCGCTAATGAGCAGTTCTTC. Translating it yields CSVGWTSANEQFF. V and J are TRBV29-1 and TRBJ2-1, with TRBD2 matching 9 bases. Losses at the gene ends were 4 bases for V and 7 bases for J; bases not matched to a gene: 5. CDR3 length: 13 amino acids. Germline loops: CDR1 SQVTM, CDR2 ANQGSEA.

The chain joins TRBV21-1 to TRBJ2-7; TRBD1 reflects the table's D call only, with no check against the DNA. TRBV21-1 corresponds to a pseudogene. This CDR3 comprises 15 residues. The CDR3 DNA follows: TGTGCCAGCAGCGACCCCGGGACAGGGGCCTACGAGCAGTACTTC. Its protein product is CASSDPGTGAYEQYF.

This clone was detected only a few times. The V gene is TRBV6-5, the J gene TRBJ2-3; TRBD2 agrees at 8 bases. The V and J ends lost 5 bases and 5 bases, in that order; junction bases with no gene match: 6. The CDR3 is 14 residues long. Germline V gene lookup returns CDR1 MNHEY and CDR2 SVGAGI. The CDR3 is CASSHGAGGDTQYF. In DNA, the CDR3 is TGTGCCAGCAGTCACGGGGCGGGAGGAGATACGCAGTATTTT.

This clone was detected only a few times. V gene TRBV18 combines with J gene TRBJ2-4, with D unclear. Germline V CDR1 and CDR2: KGHSH, LQKENI. The V end lost 6 bases, the J end lost 6 bases, and 12 bases lay between the germline ends. CDR3 length equals 13 residues. The CDR3 sequence is CASSPDTGNIQYF. In nucleotides, the CDR3 is TGTGCCAGCTCTCCTGACACGGGAAACATTCAGTACTTC.